This TCR beta chain was recorded in a study of blood T cell repertoires in COVID-19. Looking at the study overall: Researchers got acute and convalescent COVID-19 samples from the United States, Italy and Spain.

Germline lookup yields CDR1 MNHEY and CDR2 SVGAGI. V dropped 6 bases and J dropped 5; count of bases not matched to a gene: 10. There are 14 residues in the CDR3. TCRdb keeps only in-frame clones here, not all; method: immunoSEQ multiplex PCR. This sample has 89,000 or so clones, with nearly 95% found just once. This chain uses TRBV6-5 with TRBJ2-7; TRBD1 aligns across 7 bases. Sequencing was carried out using peripheral blood. The TCR was taken from a human donor with active COVID-19. The donor label of this sample is uncertain. The CDR3 DNA reads as TGTGCCAGCAGACGGGCGACAGGGACCGACGAGCAGTACTTC. It specifies CASRRATGTDEQYF.